These T cell receptor beta chains were read from a single sample in a study of technical replicates of blood from several donors. Method: immunoSEQ multiplex PCR; TCRdb's copy keeps in-frame clones and lacks some. The sample has under 95,000 clones, over 90% seen once. The sample consisted of T cells isolated from PBMCs. The receptor set was obtained from a human donor in good health. The CDR3 runs from the conserved cysteine through the conserved F or W. A D gene is named only where the DNA matches it firmly. Size is omitted from some rows. Given values are once, few, many or a class for expanded clones.

>-|TRBJ1-5|TRBV19|-
TGTGCCAGTAGTACTAACCTTAGCAATCAGCCCCAGCATTTT
CASSTNLSNQPQHF
>-|TRBJ2-3|TRBV27|TRBD2
TGTGCCAGCAGTTTATCTCCCTTACTAGCGGGAGGAACAGATACGCAGTATTTT
CASSLSPLLAGGTDTQYF
>once|TRBJ1-1|TRBV5-5|-
TGTGCCAGCAGCTTGCCTGGCTCCACTGAAGCTTTCTTT
CASSLPGSTEAFF
>-|TRBJ1-1|TRBV4-1|-
TGCGCCAGCAGCTCCCCTGGCCGGGGGTACTCTGAAGCTTTCTTT
CASSSPGRGYSEAFF
>-|TRBJ1-1|TRBV11-2|TRBD1
TGTGCCAGCAGCTATACAGGGGGGAACACTGAAGCTTTCTTT
CASSYTGGNTEAFF
>-|TRBJ1-4|TRBV29-1|-
TGCAGCGTTGATTTGGGGGGGAATGAAAAACTGTTTTTT
CSVDLGGNEKLFF
>once|TRBJ2-7|TRBV2|-
TGTGCCAGCAGTGGAGGGAACTCCTACGAGCAGTACTTC
CASSGGNSYEQYF
>-|TRBJ2-4|TRBV5-1|-
TGCGCCAGCAGCCCCGCCAGGGACATTCAGTACTTC
CASSPARDIQYF
>-|TRBJ1-3|TRBV19|-
TGTGCCAGTAGTATCCAGTCTGGAAACACCATATATTTT
CASSIQSGNTIYF
>-|TRBJ2-7|TRBV10-1|-
TGCGCCGGGGGGACAGAAACCTACGAGCAGTACTTC
CAGGTETYEQYF